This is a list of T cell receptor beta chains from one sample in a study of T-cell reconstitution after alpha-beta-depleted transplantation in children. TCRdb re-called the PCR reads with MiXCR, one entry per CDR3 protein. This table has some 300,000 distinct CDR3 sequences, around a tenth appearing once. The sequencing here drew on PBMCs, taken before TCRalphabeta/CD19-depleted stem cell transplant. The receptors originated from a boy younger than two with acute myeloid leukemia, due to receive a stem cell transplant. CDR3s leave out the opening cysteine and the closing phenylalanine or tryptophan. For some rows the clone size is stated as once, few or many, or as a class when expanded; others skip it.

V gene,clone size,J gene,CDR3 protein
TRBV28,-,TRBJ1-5,ASSPTGVPNQPQH
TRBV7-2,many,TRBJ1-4,ASSLVRSTNEKLF
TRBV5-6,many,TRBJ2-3,ASSPTRQGRTDTQY
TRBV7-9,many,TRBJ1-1,ASRYVSEAF
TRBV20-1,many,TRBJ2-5,SARKIAEGGETQY
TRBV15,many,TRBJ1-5,ATSFPPGGAINQPQH
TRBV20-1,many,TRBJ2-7,SASGGANEQY
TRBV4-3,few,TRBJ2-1,ASSQEGGPLYNEQF
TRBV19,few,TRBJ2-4,ASSMIRDSSKNIQY
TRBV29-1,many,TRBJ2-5,SVEGIQETQY
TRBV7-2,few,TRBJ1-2,ASSLWQGRDGYT
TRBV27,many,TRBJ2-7,ASSLGDSPYEQY
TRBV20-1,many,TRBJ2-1,SAPRGLAGHNEQF
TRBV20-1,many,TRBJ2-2,SARDRSNTGELF
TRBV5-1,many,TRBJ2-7,ASKGTSGAEQY
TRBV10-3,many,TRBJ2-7,AISVKDISYEQY
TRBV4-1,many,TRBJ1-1,ASSHDLSKAF
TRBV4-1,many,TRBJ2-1,ASSQELVRYNEQF
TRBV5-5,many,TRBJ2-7,ASSLAGTGSSYEQY
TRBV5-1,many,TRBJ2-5,ASSTAGLVVETQY